These 10 T cell receptor beta chains were sequenced from one sample in a study of T cell changes during pregnancy in multiple sclerosis (dated by TCRdb to the late 2010s). The library was prepared using the immunoSEQ multiplex PCR assay. The clones in this table, taken by TCRdb from immuneACCESS, are in-frame only. Not every clone is retained; where verified, under half of the shortfall comes from an unresolved V gene, and the cause of the rest is unknown. Counted in this sample were 66,000 or so clones; about 87% of them appeared once. The top ten clones comprise approximately 1% of the sample. The sample here was peripheral blood, taken in the first trimester of pregnancy. The receptors shown here come from a female donor in good health, enrolled as a control in a pregnancy study.

V is TRBV7-2 and J is TRBJ2-7; TRBD1 aligns across 9 bases. Per the germline V gene, CDR1 is SGHTA and CDR2 is FQGNSA. The CDR3 has 14 residues. Trimming took 3 bases from V and 4 from J; bases not matched to a gene: 4. CDR3 loop: CASSLGTGMYEQYF. The CDR3 DNA reads TGTGCCAGCAGCTTGGGGACAGGGATGTACGAGCAGTACTTC.

This clone was detected a few times. V and J are TRBV11-3 and TRBJ1-2; a weak D match, TRBD1 (6 bases). This CDR3 is built from 15 residues. Trimming removed 4 bases at V and 10 bases at J, with 22 bases between. In germline, CDR1 is SGHNT, CDR2 YENEEA. CDR3 sequence: CASSSRTGKGFDYTF. The CDR3, as DNA: TGTGCCAGCAGCTCCCGAACAGGGAAGGGCTTTGACTACACCTTC.

This clone was seen just once. V and J are TRBV6-5 and TRBJ1-1; D perhaps matches TRBD1 (6 bases). V was pared by 3 bases and J by 10 bases, with 21 bases between. Germline V gene sequence: CDR1 MNHEY, CDR2 SVGAGI. This CDR3 region has 15 residues. The CDR3 sequence is CASSYPTGMELPAFF. The CDR3 region has the DNA TGTGCCAGCAGTTATCCCACAGGGATGGAATTGCCAGCTTTCTTT.

The chain combines TRBV10-3 with TRBJ1-6; no clear D gene. V lost 2 bases, J lost 8 bases, and 7 bases lay in between. The CDR3 length is 13 residues. CDR1 and CDR2 (germline): ENHRY, SYGVKD. The CDR3 sequence is CAISEGRHSPLHF. The CDR3 nucleotides are TGTGCCATCAGTGAGGGCAGGCATTCACCCCTCCACTTT.

The chain uses TRBV6-1 and TRBJ2-1, with D possibly being TRBD2 (6 bases). The V and J ends lost 0 bases and 7 bases respectively, with 16 bases between them. CDR3 size: 16 residues. Germline V lookup: CDR1 MNHNS, CDR2 SASEGT. CDR3 loop: CASSEAGLAGTNEQFF. CDR3 nucleotide sequence: TGTGCCAGCAGTGAAGCGGGACTCGCGGGGACGAATGAGCAGTTCTTC.

The J gene is TRBJ2-2, the V gene TRBV7-2; the D is unclear. The CDR3 is 14 residues long. Germline lookup yields CDR1 SGHTA and CDR2 FQGNSA. V shed 5 bases and J shed 1 base, with 8 bases lying between them. CDR3 nucleotides: TGTGCCAGCAGCCAAATTTGGAACACCGGGGAGCTGTTTTTT. Residues: CASSQIWNTGELFF.

About this clone itself: One end of the junction does not line up with germline, which may come from a read error. This sequence joins TRBV7-7 and TRBJ2-3; TRBD2 matches 13 bases. The CDR3 is 16 amino acids. Germline V gene sequence: CDR1 SSHAT, CDR2 FNYEAQ (reference sequence). DNA of the CDR3: TGTGCTAGCAGCTCGGGACTAGCGGGGAGCACAGATACGCAGTATTTT. Protein: CASSSGLAGSTDTQYF. The whole variable domain, filled in from reference TRBV7-7 and TRBJ2-3, reads GAGVSQSPRYKVTKRGQDVTLRCDPISSHATLYWYQQALGQGPEFLTYFNYEAQPDKSGLPSDRFSAERPEGSISTLTIQRTEQRDSAMYRCASSSGLAGSTDTQYFGPGTRLTVL.

This chain joins TRBV19 and TRBJ1-3, with D possibly matching TRBD1 (6 bases). CDR1 LNHDA and CDR2 SQIVND come from the germline V gene (reference sequence). The V and J ends lost 6 bases and 0 bases respectively, with 9 bases between them. The CDR3 spans 14 residues. The CDR3 region is CASRKGDSGNTIYF. CDR3 bases: TGTGCCAGTAGAAAGGGGGACTCTGGAAACACCATATATTTT.

This chain links TRBV18 with TRBJ1-5; D is unresolved. Trimming shortened V by 3 bases and J by 3 bases, and 6 bases separated the two germline ends. The CDR3 is 13 amino acids. Germline V gene sequence: CDR1 KGHSH, CDR2 LQKENI. This CDR3 is CASSPSYNQPQHF. CDR3 nucleotides: TGTGCCAGCTCACCCTCGTACAATCAGCCCCAGCATTTT.

The chain couples TRBV7-9 to TRBJ2-6, with 8 bases aligning to TRBD1. The CDR3 length is 17 residues. With V trimmed by 4 bases and J by 4 bases, 9 bases remained unmatched. Germline CDR1 SEHNR, CDR2 FQNEAQ (reference sequence). CDR3: CASSWTGPRTGANVLTF. The CDR3 DNA is TGTGCCAGCAGCTGGACAGGGCCACGGACAGGGGCCAACGTCCTGACTTTC. Drawing the rest from reference TRBV7-9 and TRBJ2-6, the complete variable domain is DTGVSQNPRHKITKRGQNVTFRCDPISEHNRLYWYRQTLGQGPEFLTYFQNEAQLEKSRLLSDRFSAERPKGSFSTLEIQRTEQGDSAMYLCASSWTGPRTGANVLTFGAGSRLTVL.